This T cell receptor (beta chain) was recovered during a study of spatial heterogeneity in lung cancer. Study in general: Detected sequences consistently included more beta-chain ones than alpha-chain ones. Findings and caveats of the study: Relative to follow-up, resection was when ubiquitous expanded tumor TCRs appeared more in blood.

The sample's time point: blood at routine non-recurrence follow-up after resection. Sequencing of whole RNA from tumor, nontumor lung or frozen PBMC involved no sorting. CDR1 and CDR2 (germline): SGHRS, YFSETQ. The CDR3 has 13 amino acids. The germline V and J ends were trimmed by 3 bases and 1 base, with 7 bases remaining between them. This clonotype is termed large. The antigen remains undetermined. Every TCR cDNA molecule bore a unique molecular identifier. TCRdb re-called the 5' RACE reads with MiXCR, one entry per CDR3 protein. This table has more than 40,000 distinct CDR3 sequences, around 21% appearing once.

The clonotype comes from a female donor with early-stage non-small cell lung cancer. The chain couples TRBV5-1 to TRBJ2-5, with D perhaps matching TRBD1 (5 bases). The sample was PBMCs, taken at follow-up. The CDR3, as DNA: TGCGCCAGCAGCTGGACATCCCAAGAGACCCAGTACTTC. Translated: CASSWTSQETQYF.